Below are 4 T cell receptor beta chains sequenced from a single sample in a study of blood T cell repertoires in COVID-19. Clones were sequenced by immunoSEQ multiplex PCR, and TCRdb holds only the in-frame ones, with some missing. Among 300,000 to 400,000 clones listed, roughly nine tenths were seen once. Sequencing was done on a sample of PBMCs or T cells enriched from blood (not recorded which). These receptors all stem from a man in his late teens or twenties who had recovered from COVID-19.

The chain carries TRBV27 and TRBJ2-2; no clear D gene. The ends were cut back, 5 bases at V and 2 bases at J, with 3 bases in the middle. Germline V lookup: CDR1 MNHEY, CDR2 SMNVEV (reference sequence). The CDR3 runs to 12 residues. This CDR3 reads CASSLNTGELFF. The CDR3 DNA sequence: TGTGCCAGCAGTCTAAACACCGGGGAGCTGTTTTTT.

The J gene is TRBJ2-3, the V gene TRBV5-8, with D possibly matching TRBD2 (5 bases). V shed 2 bases and J shed 0 bases, with 7 bases lying between them. Germline loops: CDR1 SGHTS, CDR2 YDEGEE. The CDR3 runs to 14 residues. CDR3 DNA sequence: TGTGCCAGCAGCTTTTCGGGGAGCACAGATACGCAGTATTTT. The encoded protein is CASSFSGSTDTQYF.

The chain carries TRBV9 and TRBJ2-3; 13 bases align to TRBD2. The CDR3 totals 16 residues. Trimming at V came to 3 bases and at J to 6 bases, leaving 7 bases not matched to a gene. CDR1 and CDR2 (germline): SGDLS, YYNGEE. The CDR3 nucleotides read TGTGCCAGCAGCGCCCGACTAGCGGGAGGCGGGGATACGCAGTATTTT. Its protein product is CASSARLAGGGDTQYF.

J is TRBJ2-5 and V is TRBV28, with 9 nucleotides matching TRBD1. Germline lookup yields CDR1 MDHEN and CDR2 SYDVKM. The CDR3 is 16 amino acids. The V segment lost 3 bases and the J segment 2 bases; nucleotides outside the gene matches: 7. Here the CDR3 reads CASSLLGQGKQETQYF. The DNA for the CDR3 is TGTGCCAGCAGTTTGCTCGGACAGGGGAAACAAGAGACCCAGTACTTC.